This T cell receptor beta chain is drawn from a study of CD4 and CD8 cells across lung adenocarcinoma regions. TCRdb recomputed calls from the PCR reads with MiXCR, one row per CDR3 protein. The data show approximately 17,000 distinct CDR3 sequences, roughly 46% seen once. The patients had localized lung adenocarcinoma, a non-small cell subtype. As concerns this clonotype: Sequence at one end of the junction differs from germline and may be a read error.

Looked up from germline, CDR1 is MNHEY and CDR2 is SMNVEV (reference sequence). This CDR3 contains 16 residues. This rearrangement joins TRBV27 to TRBJ2-5, with D perhaps matching TRBD1 (6 bases). This TCR was recovered from a male donor with lung adenocarcinoma. The CD4 and CD8 labels of this study may be unreliable. The sample taken for sequencing was CD4+ T cells from the margin of a lung tumor. DNA of the CDR3: TGTGCCTGCAGGGGAATCGGGACCCTCGTCCAAGATACGCAGTACTTC. Encoded protein: CACRGIGTLVQDTQYF.